The 18 T cell receptor beta chains presented below share a single source sample, sequenced in a study of blood T cells in healthy people across ages. Combining a sample-barcoded 5' primer with a J-beta primer mix, a second PCR ran for roughly 7 to 11 cycles. Each CDR3 protein is one row after TCRdb ran MiXCR on the 5' RACE reads. The table lists 650,000 to 1,000,000 distinct CDR3 sequences, about 36% of them singletons. The sample consisted of blood. Every receptor here comes from a man between 18 and 29 years old in good health.

The chain is built from TRBV5-1 and TRBJ2-1; TRBD2 matches at 13 bases. This CDR3 is built from 16 residues. V lost 1 base and J lost 5; bases outside the gene matches: 3. The germline V gene has CDR1 SGHRS and CDR2 YFSETQ. The chain's CDR3 is CASSLTSGGAHNEQFF. Here the CDR3 DNA reads TGCGCCAGCAGCTTGACTAGCGGGGGGGCCCACAATGAGCAGTTCTTC.

The rearrangement uses TRBV25-1 and TRBJ1-6; tentative D call: TRBD1 (5 bases). Germline-derived CDR1 and CDR2 are MGHDK and SYGVNS. The CDR3 is made up of 15 amino acids. Trimming stripped 1 base from V and 7 bases from J, with 11 bases between. The CDR3 DNA reads TGTGCCAGCAGTGAATTACGGGACCAAAATTCACCCCTCCACTTT. Its translation is CASSELRDQNSPLHF.

The chain is built from TRBV6-6 and TRBJ2-7; the D is unclear. The length of the CDR3 is 14 residues. V was trimmed by 4 bases and J by 2 bases, leaving 12 bases between them. CDR1 is MNHNY, CDR2 SVGAGI, per germline (reference sequence). The CDR3 bases are TGTGCCAGCAGTTTAAGAAGCCCTGCCTACGAGCAGTACTTC. It is translated as CASSLRSPAYEQYF.

A remark on this clonotype: No DNA is shown, since the ends of the CDR3 on it are uncertain; the CDR3 is the one TCRdb lists. The chain combines TRBV9 with TRBJ2-1; the listed D gene, TRBD2, was not tested against the DNA. Including both end residues, the CDR3 is 17 amino acids long. CDR1 and CDR2 (germline): SGDLS, YYNGEE. CDR3 in amino acids: CASSVAQGSGTYNERFF.

Points on this clonotype: A much larger clone differs from this one at a single base, so this may be a read error. The rearrangement joins TRBV4-1 to TRBJ1-6, with 8 nucleotides matching TRBD1. The CDR3 consists of 21 residues. The germline V gene has CDR1 MGHRA and CDR2 YSYEKL. As DNA, the CDR3 is TGCGCCAGCAGCCACGCGCGACCCCAGGGGGCCCGAAGCTCCTATAATGCACCCCTCCACTTT. Amino acid sequence: CASSHARPQGARSSYNAPLHF.

This clonotype was recorded at least ten times. This chain links TRBV29-1 with TRBJ2-5; D remains unclear. The CDR3 runs 11 residues. Trimming stripped 2 bases from V and 5 bases from J, with 6 bases between. Per the germline V gene, CDR1 is SQVTM and CDR2 is ANQGSEA. The CDR3 DNA reads as TGCAGCGTTGAACTTGGGGAGACCCAGTACTTC. Protein sequence: CSVELGETQYF.

This rearrangement joins TRBV7-2 to TRBJ2-5, with unresolved D. CDR1 and CDR2 (germline): SGHTA, FQGNSA. The CDR3 is made up of 14 amino acids. Trimming removed 1 base from V and 6 bases from J, with 12 bases in between. CDR3 in amino acids: CASSLVPYGKTQYF. The CDR3 DNA follows: TGTGCCAGCAGCTTAGTACCGTACGGAAAGACCCAGTACTTC.

This chain connects TRBV29-1 to TRBJ1-2; tentatively, D is TRBD1 (6 bases). V was trimmed by 6 bases and J by 0 bases, leaving 14 bases between them. Germline CDR1 is SQVTM and CDR2 is ANQGSEA. This CDR3 contains 14 residues. The CDR3 loop is CSVATHRANYGYTF. Written as DNA, the CDR3 is TGCAGCGTCGCGACCCACAGGGCTAACTATGGCTACACCTTC.

The chain recombines TRBV28 with TRBJ2-5; D is possibly TRBD2 (5 bases). Germline V gene data show CDR1 as MDHEN and CDR2 as SYDVKM. The CDR3 totals 12 residues. Trimming took off 10 bases at V and 1 base at J, with 10 bases between the two ends. The CDR3 DNA follows: TGTGCCACGAGGGAGACCCAAGAGACCCAGTACTTC. Its protein is CATRETQETQYF.

This clonotype was observed many times. This sequence joins TRBV20-1 and TRBJ2-1; TRBD1 aligns across 9 bases. The CDR3 length is 18 residues. Germline CDR1 and CDR2: DFQATT and SNEGSKA (reference sequence). V shed 1 base and J 9 bases; nucleotides not matched to a gene: 19. Written as DNA, the CDR3 is TGCAGTGCTAGAGGTCGAACGACCGGGACAGGGTCTGGGAGTGAGCAGTTCTTC. The encoded protein is CSARGRTTGTGSGSEQFF.

There are a few counts of this clonotype. This sequence joins TRBV12-3 or TRBV12-4 and TRBJ1-3, with 9 bases aligning to TRBD1. V gave up 6 bases and J gave up 8 bases; unmatched junction bases: 11. The CDR3 extends over 15 amino acids. Written as DNA, the CDR3 is TGTGCCAGCAGCCGACCCCGGGACAGGGTCGACACCATATATTTT. This sequence encodes CASSRPRDRVDTIYF.

This clonotype has only a few counts. The chain employs TRBV10-3 and TRBJ2-7; D remains ambiguous. The CDR3 runs to 14 residues. The germline V and J ends were trimmed by 2 bases and 0 bases, with 8 bases remaining between them. Germline V gives CDR1 ENHRY, CDR2 SYGVKD. The CDR3 DNA reads TGTGCCATCAGTGAGGAGACGGCCTCCTACGAGCAGTACTTC. Translation: CAISEETASYEQYF.

The chain combines TRBV7-9 with TRBJ1-2; D possibly corresponds to TRBD1 (6 bases). CDR3 length equals 15 residues. Trimming shortened V by 3 bases and J by 2 bases, and 13 bases separated the two germline ends. Germline CDR1 SEHNR, CDR2 FQNEAQ (reference sequence). The CDR3, as DNA: TGTGCCAGCAGCTTCGGACAGCCAATAAACTATGGCTACACCTTC. This encodes CASSFGQPINYGYTF.

The CDR3 spells CASSQNAGYEQYF. The CDR3 DNA reads as TGTGCCAGCAGCCAGAACGCGGGCTACGAGCAGTACTTC. V usage is TRBV4-2 and J usage is TRBJ2-7, with D maybe TRBD2 (5 bases). The CDR3 consists of 13 residues. V lost 3 bases, J lost 3 bases, and 9 bases lay in between. Germline V gene lookup returns CDR1 LGHNA and CDR2 YNFKEQ.

This clonotype occurred a few times. V gene TRBV5-1 combines with J gene TRBJ1-6; TRBD1 matches 9 bases. The CDR3 is 15 residues long. CDR1 is SGHRS and CDR2 is YFSETQ in the germline V gene. The V gene end was trimmed by 1 base and the J gene end by 10 bases; junction bases not matched to a gene: 6. In DNA, the CDR3 is TGCGCCAGCAGCTTGTCGGGACAGGGACGATCACCCCTCCACTTT. This encodes CASSLSGQGRSPLHF.

The genes are TRBV6-6 and TRBJ2-1; the D gene is possibly TRBD1 (6 bases). CDR1 and CDR2 (germline): MNHNY, SVGAGI (reference sequence). V shed 7 bases and J shed 13 bases, with 23 bases lying between them. This CDR3 has 14 residues. The CDR3 DNA sequence: TGTGCCAGCAACTCAATAGCAGGGGTGGAGACCCAGTTCTTC. Protein sequence: CASNSIAGVETQFF.

As DNA, the CDR3 is TGTGCCAGCAGTCTAGACGTACCACGGCCCGAGCAGTACTTC. Protein: CASSLDVPRPEQYF. This chain links TRBV6-6 with TRBJ2-4; D gene unclear. The assigned J gene may be wrong: the sequence end matches TRBJ2-7 better. The CDR3 has 14 amino acids. CDR1 and CDR2 from the germline V gene are MNHNY and SVGAGI (reference sequence).

A few counts support this clonotype. J is TRBJ2-5 and V is TRBV29-1; no clear D. Trimming stripped 6 bases from V and 11 bases from J, with 7 bases between. The CDR3 sequence is 8 residues long. Looked up from germline, CDR1 is SQVTM and CDR2 is ANQGSEA. DNA of the CDR3: TGCAGCGTAGCCAAACAGTACTTC. Its translation: CSVAKQYF.